This TCR beta chain was documented in a study of metastatic and nonmetastatic thyroid tumors. The study, taken as a whole, reports: Malignant tumors reportedly showed significantly higher TCR beta diversity than benign nodules in both blood and tumor.

This clone was picked up a small number of times. Its specificity is not known. Every patient underwent thyroid surgery untreated. TCRdb re-clonotyped the PCR reads through MiXCR. The data contain approximately 38,000 clones, about 15% of them singletons. Trimming removed 2 bases from V and 10 bases from J, with 15 bases in between. The CDR3 loop spans 13 amino acids. Germline loops: CDR1 MNHNS, CDR2 SASEGT. The TCR comes from a female donor with papillary thyroid cancer or a benign thyroid nodule (not recorded which). Some clones in this sample may be carry-over from other donors' samples. The chain joins TRBV6-1 to TRBJ2-7, with D hard to call. Sample: blood. CDR3 protein: CASSEHWGSDQYF. The CDR3, as DNA: TGTGCCAGCAGTGAACATTGGGGATCCGATCAGTACTTC.